One sample yielded the 2 T cell receptor beta chains listed below, sequenced in a study of T cells in Graves' hyperthyroidism and ophthalmopathy. Using RNA transcripts as the source, TCR beta CDR3 regions were amplified. First-round RT-PCR with HTBI primers amplified the TCR CDR3 region. TCRdb called the multiplex PCR reads again in MiXCR, with one record for every CDR3 protein. The table includes roughly 700,000 distinct CDR3 sequences, 11% to 15% detected once. The sequencing input was blood. The origin of the receptors is a woman aged 18-29 years with Graves' hyperthyroidism.

This clonotype was seen only a few times. The chain links TRBV28 to TRBJ2-3; D is ambiguous. The germline V gene has CDR1 MDHEN and CDR2 SYDVKM. V was shortened by 6 bases and J by 5 bases, with 9 bases between the two germline ends. The CDR3 runs to 12 residues. The CDR3 region is CASRESVDTQYF. The CDR3 region has the DNA TGTGCCAGCAGAGAATCAGTAGATACGCAGTATTTT.

This clonotype was seen many times. This chain joins TRBV11-2 and TRBJ2-1, with 14 positions matching TRBD2. The CDR3 consists of 15 residues. CDR1 SGHAT and CDR2 FQNNGV come from the germline V gene. The trim removed 4 bases at V and 10 bases at J, leaving 6 bases unmatched. The CDR3 reads CASSWGGLAGEEQFF. DNA for the CDR3: TGTGCCAGCAGCTGGGGGGGACTAGCGGGAGAAGAGCAGTTCTTC.